This is a list of T cell receptor beta chains from one sample in a study of T cell responses to AZD1222 COVID-19 vaccine. Profiled with immunoSEQ multiplex PCR; TCRdb holds only in-frame clones, not every one. The sample contains fewer than 120,000 clones, approximately 90% of which appear only once. Sequencing was performed on peripheral blood, taken 28 days after the second AZD1222 dose. The receptors come from an adult who received the AZD1222 COVID-19 vaccine. The CDR3 runs from the conserved cysteine through the conserved F or W. A D gene is named only where the DNA matches it firmly. Clone size is stated in some rows and not others, as once, few, many or a class when expanded.

.,.,TRBJ2-2,TRBV24-1,TGTGCCACCAGTGACCCCTCACAGGGTTCGGTTTATACCGGGGAGCTGTTTTTT,CATSDPSQGSVYTGELFF
.,.,TRBJ2-7,TRBV11-3,TGTGCCAGCAGCCAACAGGGTGTTAATCCCTACGAGCAGTACTTC,CASSQQGVNPYEQYF
.,TRBD1,TRBJ2-1,TRBV7-9,TGTGCCAGCAGCTTAGATGGGACAGCTCGGAACAATGAGCAGTTCTTC,CASSLDGTARNNEQFF
.,.,TRBJ1-6,TRBV28,TGTGCCAGCAGTTTTGACAGGTTCTATACTTCACCCCTCCACTTT,CASSFDRFYTSPLHF
.,TRBD2,TRBJ2-1,TRBV9,TGTGCCAGCAGCGCCCGGACTAGCGGTGACTCGCATGAGCAGTTCTTC,CASSARTSGDSHEQFF
.,.,TRBJ2-1,TRBV6-5,TGTGCCAGCAGTTACTCGAGAATTCGCGAGCAGTTCTTC,CASSYSRIREQFF
.,.,TRBJ2-7,TRBV11-2,TGTGCCAGCAGCTTAGGGCCGGATCCGTCCGAGCAGTACTTC,CASSLGPDPSEQYF
.,.,TRBJ1-5,TRBV7-8,TGTGCCAGCAGCGCTTCCCGCCACTACCTATATAGCAATCAGCCCCAGCATTTT,CASSASRHYLYSNQPQHF
.,TRBD1,TRBJ1-6,TRBV4-1,TGCGCCAGCAGCCACCAGGCCGGGACAGCTTTAAATTCACCCCTCCACTTT,CASSHQAGTALNSPLHF
.,TRBD2,TRBJ2-3,TRBV5-4,TGTGCCAGCAGCTTAAGAGCGGGGGGGCACACAGATACGCAGTATTTT,CASSLRAGGHTDTQYF
.,.,TRBJ2-7,TRBV28,TGTGCCAGCAGTGCCCTCCCGACCTACGAGCAGTACTTC,CASSALPTYEQYF
.,TRBD2,TRBJ2-7,TRBV7-9,TGTGCCAGCAGCTCAGGGACTAGCGGGTTATCCTACGAGCAGTACTTC,CASSSGTSGLSYEQYF
.,TRBD2,TRBJ2-5,TRBV7-9,TGTGCCAGCAGCCTGGGAGGGGTTGGGGAGACCCAGTACTTC,CASSLGGVGETQYF
few,TRBD1,TRBJ2-7,TRBV3-1/TRBV3-2,TGTGCCAGCAGCCCCCTCGACAGGGTCAACGAGCAGTACTTC,CASSPLDRVNEQYF
.,.,TRBJ1-1,TRBV19,TGTGCCAGTAAAGCAGACCCGAACACTGAAGCTTTCTTT,CASKADPNTEAFF
.,.,TRBJ1-4,TRBV14,TGTGCCAGCAGCTCGAGGGTGGGTGAAAAACTGTTTTTT,CASSSRVGEKLFF
.,.,TRBJ2-1,TRBV4-1,TGCGCCAGCAGCCAAGGGGACAATGAGCAGTTCTTC,CASSQGDNEQFF
.,.,TRBJ2-4,TRBV18,TGTGCCAGCTCACCAGCTTTATCGGCCAAAAACATTCAGTACTTC,CASSPALSAKNIQYF
.,.,TRBJ2-1,TRBV11-3,TGTGCCAGCAGCTTAGATCCGTACAATGAGCAGTTCTTC,CASSLDPYNEQFF
.,.,TRBJ1-1,TRBV5-1,TGCGCCAGCAGCTTGTCCGGGGGCTTGAACACTGAAGCTTTCTTT,CASSLSGGLNTEAFF
.,.,TRBJ1-4,TRBV6-1,TGTGCCAGCAGTGAAGGCCCCAGGACGGCAAATGAAAAACTGTTTTTT,CASSEGPRTANEKLFF
few,.,TRBJ1-6,TRBV10-3,TGTGCCATCAGTGAGACACATGGGGTGGACCTCCACTTT,CAISETHGVDLHF
.,TRBD2,TRBJ2-7,TRBV5-1,TGCGCCAGCAGCTCAACGACTAGCGGGATAGGCGAGCAGTACTTC,CASSSTTSGIGEQYF
.,TRBD1,TRBJ2-3,TRBV10-1,TGCGCCAGCGCTACTCAGGGGGCTAATACGCAGTATTTT,CASATQGANTQYF
.,TRBD1,TRBJ2-7,TRBV5-4,TGTGCCAGCAGCTTAGGGACAGGGCCCTCCTACGAGCAGTACTTC,CASSLGTGPSYEQYF
.,.,TRBJ2-1,TRBV5-1,TGCGCCAGCAGCCCGCTGAGCTCCTACAATGAGCAGTTCTTC,CASSPLSSYNEQFF
.,.,TRBJ1-5,TRBV11-2,TGTGCCAGCAGCTTACGGACTGACCTCCCCCAGCATTTT,CASSLRTDLPQHF
.,.,TRBJ2-3,TRBV9,TGTGCCAGCAGCGTAGGCGGTTCAAGCACAGATACGCAGTATTTT,CASSVGGSSTDTQYF
.,TRBD2,TRBJ2-5,TRBV28,TGTGCCAGCAGTCCCCAGGGACTAGGACCCCAAGAGACCCAGTACTTC,CASSPQGLGPQETQYF
.,TRBD2,TRBJ2-7,TRBV3-1/TRBV3-2,TGTGCCAGCAGCCAAGCGACTAGCCGGAACTACGAGCAGTACTTC,CASSQATSRNYEQYF
.,.,TRBJ1-2,TRBV11-2,TGTGCCAGCAGCTTAAGACAAAATGGGAACACCTTC,CASSLRQNGNTF
.,TRBD2,TRBJ2-5,TRBV7-9,TGTGCCAGCACCAAAGCCGGGGGGGCTGGAGAGACCCAGTACTTC,CASTKAGGAGETQYF
.,TRBD2,TRBJ2-3,TRBV24-1,TGTGCCATCTCGGCGGGGGGTAGCACAGATACGCAGTATTTT,CAISAGGSTDTQYF
.,.,TRBJ2-7,TRBV5-1,TGCGCCAGCACCGGGGGAGAGCAGTACTTC,CASTGGEQYF
.,.,TRBJ2-7,TRBV4-1,TGCGCCAGCAGCCAAGAAGCCGAGGCCGGGGTCTCCTACGAGCAGTACTTC,CASSQEAEAGVSYEQYF
.,.,TRBJ1-6,TRBV7-8,TGTGCCAGCAGCTCACAGGGATCGTTGGGTGATGACTCACCCCTCCACTTT,CASSSQGSLGDDSPLHF
.,TRBD2,TRBJ2-7,TRBV4-1,TGCGCCAGCAGCCAGACCCCGGGGGGGGCGACCTACGAGCAGTACTTC,CASSQTPGGATYEQYF